This entry lists 29 T cell receptor beta chains sequenced from one sample in a study of radiotherapy plus CTLA-4 blockade in lung cancer. Method: immunoSEQ multiplex PCR; TCRdb's copy keeps in-frame clones and lacks some. The data show about 51,000 clones, 77% seen once. This material consisted of peripheral blood, taken from a patient treated with radiotherapy plus ipilimumab. The source is a human donor with non-small cell lung cancer whose response to radiotherapy plus ipilimumab could not be evaluated.

The rearrangement joins TRBV6-1 to TRBJ1-2; 9 positions agree with TRBD1. The CDR3 loop spans 16 amino acids. CDR1 and CDR2 from the germline V gene are MNHNS and SASEGT. Trimming took 4 bases from V and 3 from J; bases not matched to a gene: 9. CDR3: CASSGFGTGKDYGYTF. In DNA, the CDR3 is TGTGCCAGCAGTGGCTTCGGGACAGGGAAGGACTATGGCTACACCTTC.

The chain employs TRBV25-1 and TRBJ2-5; D is unclear. Germline CDR1 MGHDK, CDR2 SYGVNS. V dropped 3 bases and J dropped 1 base, with 15 bases sitting between them. This CDR3 comprises 16 residues. CDR3 loop: CASSDAQRGTQETQYF. CDR3 DNA: TGTGCCAGCAGTGATGCCCAAAGAGGCACCCAAGAGACCCAGTACTTC.

The chain combines TRBV28 with TRBJ2-1; D gene unclear. Trimming shortened V by 5 bases and J by 10 bases, and 15 bases separated the two germline ends. The CDR3 sequence is 13 residues long. Germline lookup yields CDR1 MDHEN and CDR2 SYDVKM. For the CDR3, the DNA is TGTGCCAGCAGTCAAACGTACTCAGGCGAGCAGTTCTTC. Its translation: CASSQTYSGEQFF.

This clone was observed once. V is TRBV4-2 and J is TRBJ1-4, with a weak D call TRBD1 (5 bases). The CDR3 loop spans 12 amino acids. V was cut by 3 bases and J by 10 bases, with 9 bases left in between. Germline CDR1 LGHNA, CDR2 YNFKEQ. The CDR3 DNA reads TGTGCCAGCAGCCAGGGCGGGGGAAAACTGTTTTTT. Encoded protein: CASSQGGGKLFF.

The chain joins TRBV6-5 to TRBJ2-5; D gene uncertain. The CDR3 sequence is 14 residues long. Germline V lookup: CDR1 MNHEY, CDR2 SVGAGI. The germline V and J ends were trimmed by 0 bases and 2 bases, with 7 bases remaining between them. The CDR3 DNA is TGTGCCAGCAGTTACTCGTACAGTCAAGAGACCCAGTACTTC. Translation: CASSYSYSQETQYF.

The chain employs TRBV7-9 and TRBJ2-3; no definite D call. V lost 2 bases, J lost 0 bases, and 6 bases lay in between. Per germline, CDR1 SEHNR and CDR2 FQNEAQ (reference sequence). The CDR3 is 14 amino acids. The CDR3: CASSLFPSTDTQYF. The CDR3 region has the DNA TGTGCCAGCAGCTTATTCCCTAGCACAGATACGCAGTATTTT.

The chain links TRBV28 to TRBJ2-4, with 8 positions matching TRBD2. This CDR3 contains 13 residues. The V gene end was trimmed by 5 bases and the J gene end by 6 bases; junction bases not matched to a gene: 3. Germline CDR1 reads MDHEN; CDR2 reads SYDVKM. This CDR3 is CASSRAGGNIQYF. DNA for the CDR3: TGTGCCAGCAGTAGGGCGGGGGGAAACATTCAGTACTTC.

CDR3 sequence reads: CASSPGPGTYNEQFF. The CDR3, as DNA: TGCGCCAGCTCTCCCGGACCCGGGACCTACAATGAGCAGTTCTTC. The chain employs TRBV4-1 and TRBJ2-1; maybe TRBD2 (5 bases). Germline V gives CDR1 MGHRA, CDR2 YSYEKL. Trimming took 8 bases from V and 2 from J, leaving 16 bases between them. The CDR3 is 15 residues long.

This chain links TRBV19 with TRBJ2-2; D not resolved. Trimming removed 8 bases from V and 0 bases from J, with 7 bases in between. From germline, CDR1 is LNHDA and CDR2 SQIVND (reference sequence). The CDR3 is 13 residues long. The CDR3 loop is CASPAANTGELFF. The DNA of the CDR3 is TGTGCCAGTCCCGCGGCGAACACCGGGGAGCTGTTTTTT.

The J gene is TRBJ2-5, the V gene TRBV2; 10 bases align to TRBD1. Looked up from germline, CDR1 is SNHLY and CDR2 is FYNNEI. J gave up 5 bases and V 6 bases, and 6 bases lay outside the gene matches. The CDR3 covers 14 residues. The CDR3 here is CASRGTGARETQYF. CDR3 in DNA: TGTGCCAGCAGGGGGACAGGGGCGAGGGAGACCCAGTACTTC.

The chain joins TRBV5-1 to TRBJ2-2; 10 nucleotides agree with TRBD1. Germline values: CDR1 SGHRS, CDR2 YFSETQ. Trimming took 4 bases from V and 2 from J; bases not matched to a gene: 5. CDR3 length: 16 amino acids. CDR3 sequence (DNA): TGCGCCAGCAGCGCGGGACAGGGGTTAAACACCGGGGAGCTGTTTTTT. Translating gives CASSAGQGLNTGELFF.

The genes are TRBV7-2 and TRBJ2-1, with D possibly matching TRBD1 (5 bases). Germline CDR1 reads SGHTA; CDR2 reads FQGNSA. This CDR3 contains 15 residues. Trimming stripped 7 bases from V and 3 bases from J, with 16 bases between. The chain's CDR3 is CASNLRQGSYNEQFF. In DNA, the CDR3 is TGTGCCAGCAATCTTCGGCAGGGAAGCTACAATGAGCAGTTCTTC.

The V and J genes are TRBV18 and TRBJ1-2, with D unclear. The germline V gene has CDR1 KGHSH and CDR2 LQKENI. The CDR3 contains 13 residues. Trimming removed 4 bases at V and 2 bases at J, with 8 bases between. In DNA form, the CDR3 reads TGTGCCAGCTCACATGGAGAGAACTATGGCTACACCTTC. Translating gives CASSHGENYGYTF. Variable domain in full (rest from reference TRBV18 and TRBJ1-2): NAGVMQNPRHLVRRRGQEARLRCSPMKGHSHVYWYRQLPEEGLKFMVYLQKENIIDESGMPKERFSAEFPKEGPSILRIQQVVRGDSAAYFCASSHGENYGYTFGSGTRLTVV.

J is TRBJ2-5 and V is TRBV5-1, with 8 bases matching TRBD2. This CDR3 is built from 16 residues. The V gene's germline CDR1 is SGHRS and CDR2 YFSETQ. V trimming: 4 bases; J trimming: 2 bases; junction bases outside the gene matches: 10. DNA for the CDR3: TGCGCCAGCAGCACGGGAGGTAGCGGGGTTCAAGAGACCCAGTACTTC. Amino acid sequence: CASSTGGSGVQETQYF.

The V call is TRBV27, the J call TRBJ2-1; D is undetermined. Trimming stripped 5 bases from V and 3 bases from J, with 11 bases between. Germline loops: CDR1 MNHEY, CDR2 SMNVEV (reference sequence). CDR3 length equals 14 residues. Here the CDR3 DNA reads TGTGCCAGCAGTACCTCGAGGTTCTACAATGAGCAGTTCTTC. Translation gives CASSTSRFYNEQFF.

This clone was found a few times. This same CDR3 is encoded by further DNA sequences in the sample. V and J are TRBV28 and TRBJ2-7; no reliable D call. This CDR3 comprises 14 residues. The V end lost 2 bases, the J end lost 0 bases, and 8 bases lay between the germline ends. The germline V gene encodes CDR1 MDHEN and CDR2 SYDVKM. CDR3 residues: CASSLIPSSYEQYF. The CDR3 nucleotides read TGTGCCAGCAGTTTAATCCCGAGCTCCTACGAGCAGTACTTC.

The chain couples TRBV28 to TRBJ2-7; maybe TRBD1 (6 bases). The V end was cut by 5 bases, the J end by 1 base, with 9 bases between. Germline V gene lookup returns CDR1 MDHEN and CDR2 SYDVKM. The CDR3 extends over 13 amino acids. This CDR3 reads CASSIGQSYEQYF. The CDR3 region has the DNA TGTGCCAGCAGTATTGGACAGTCCTACGAGCAGTACTTC.

In DNA form, the CDR3 reads TGCGCCAGCAGCTTGACAGGGTTTGGAAACACCATATATTTT. It translates to CASSLTGFGNTIYF. The V gene is TRBV5-1, the J gene TRBJ1-3; D might be TRBD1 (6 bases). The CDR3 length is 14 residues. Germline values: CDR1 SGHRS, CDR2 YFSETQ. Trimming removed 1 base from V and 3 bases from J, with 8 bases in between.

The chain carries TRBV10-3 and TRBJ2-5; D is unresolved. The DNA end favors TRBJ2-7, so the J call may be wrong. CDR1 ENHRY and CDR2 SYGVKD come from the germline V gene. This CDR3 spans 12 amino acids. CDR3 bases: TGTGCCATCAGTGAGTCTTCCTACGAGCAGTACTTC. It translates to CAISESSYEQYF.

The rearrangement uses TRBV9 and TRBJ1-4, with D perhaps TRBD1 (6 bases). Trimming took 0 bases from V and 6 from J, leaving 9 bases between them. Germline CDR1 and CDR2: SGDLS and YYNGEE. This CDR3 is built from 14 residues. The CDR3 DNA sequence: TGTGCCAGCAGCGTAGGGGCAGGGGATGAAAAACTGTTTTTT. It specifies CASSVGAGDEKLFF.

The V call is TRBV4-3, the J call TRBJ2-1; 9 nucleotides match TRBD2. The CDR3 has 18 residues. V was clipped by 3 bases and J by 0 bases; unmatched bases: 9. The germline V gene encodes CDR1 LGHNA and CDR2 YSLEER. CDR3 amino acids: CASSHVWTSANSYNEQFF. The CDR3, as DNA: TGCGCCAGCAGCCATGTCTGGACTAGCGCCAACTCCTACAATGAGCAGTTCTTC.

This clone was recorded a few times. The rearrangement joins TRBV28 to TRBJ2-1; the match to TRBD2 covers 8 bases. V shed 3 bases and J 7 bases; nucleotides not matched to a gene: 5. Germline V CDR1 and CDR2: MDHEN, SYDVKM. There are 14 residues in the CDR3. CDR3 sequence reads: CASSFEAGGNEQFF. The CDR3 nucleotides read TGTGCCAGCAGTTTTGAGGCGGGAGGTAATGAGCAGTTCTTC.

This clone was found a few times. The rearrangement joins TRBV28 to TRBJ1-2, with 9 bases that match TRBD1. In germline, CDR1 is MDHEN, CDR2 SYDVKM. The CDR3 contains 12 residues. Trimming took 7 bases from V and 12 from J; bases not matched to a gene: 9. CDR3 residues: CASNSRDREDTF. For the CDR3, the DNA is TGTGCCAGCAACTCGAGGGACAGGGAAGACACCTTC.

The chain uses TRBV19 and TRBJ1-1; D is undetermined. The CDR3 spans 14 residues. Germline V CDR1 and CDR2: LNHDA, SQIVND (reference sequence). Trimming removed 5 bases from V and 1 base from J, with 11 bases in between. The CDR3 sequence is CASSVRSPNTEAFF. The CDR3 nucleotides are TGTGCCAGTAGTGTACGGAGTCCGAACACTGAAGCTTTCTTT.

The chain couples TRBV6-6 to TRBJ2-5; the match to TRBD1 covers 7 bases. The trim removed 7 bases at V and 1 base at J, leaving 3 bases unmatched. This CDR3 has 13 amino acids. Germline V gene sequence: CDR1 MNHNY, CDR2 SVGAGI (reference sequence). CDR3: CASTKGAQETQYF. CDR3 nucleotides: TGTGCCAGCACAAAGGGGGCCCAAGAGACCCAGTACTTC.

This clone was observed once. This chain uses TRBV7-9 with TRBJ1-4; 7 nucleotides line up with TRBD1. The CDR3 totals 16 residues. V shed 5 bases, J shed 4 bases, and the junction held 10 bases outside the gene matches. Per the germline V gene, CDR1 is SEHNR and CDR2 is FQNEAQ (reference sequence). The CDR3 sequence is CASSPQGGQYNEKLFF. DNA for the CDR3: TGTGCCAGCAGCCCCCAGGGGGGACAGTATAATGAAAAACTGTTTTTT.

The chain uses TRBV6-5 and TRBJ2-7; TRBD1 is a possible D gene (6 bases). Germline V CDR1 and CDR2: MNHEY, SVGAGI. This CDR3 region has 14 residues. The V end was cut by 7 bases, the J end by 5 bases, with 18 bases between. CDR3 residues: CASISTGFFDEQYF. The CDR3 coding sequence is TGTGCCAGCATTTCTACAGGGTTTTTCGACGAGCAGTACTTC.

This clone came up a few times. The rearrangement uses TRBV7-9 and TRBJ1-2, with D possibly TRBD1 on 6 matching bases. Trimming took off 4 bases at V and 7 bases at J, with 13 bases between the two ends. The germline V gene encodes CDR1 SEHNR and CDR2 FQNEAQ (reference sequence). This CDR3 is 13 amino acids long. The CDR3 bases are TGTGCCAGCAGCTATCAGGGGAAGCTTGGCTACACCTTC. Translation gives CASSYQGKLGYTF. The full variable domain, its missing parts supplied by reference TRBV7-9 and TRBJ1-2, is DTGVSQNPRHKITKRGQNVTFRCDPISEHNRLYWYRQTLGQGPEFLTYFQNEAQLEKSRLLSDRFSAERPKGSFSTLEIQRTEQGDSAMYLCASSYQGKLGYTFGSGTRLTVV.

V gene TRBV5-1 combines with J gene TRBJ1-2; TRBD1 matches 9 bases. CDR1 SGHRS and CDR2 YFSETQ come from the germline V gene. V gave up 0 bases and J gave up 5 bases; unmatched junction bases: 14. CDR3 length: 18 amino acids. The CDR3 DNA sequence: TGCGCCAGCAGCTTGGTTGCCCCGGGACAGGGTTTAGGGTATGGCTACACCTTC. It specifies CASSLVAPGQGLGYGYTF.